This T cell receptor beta chain was captured by sequencing in a study of PD-L1 blockade in urothelial cancer. Background on the study: The study started patients on atezolizumab at some point between 2014 and 2016, giving 1,200 mg intravenously every 3 weeks. Patients with male sex and bladder-origin urothelial cancer accounted for about nine tenths of the roughly 29 enrolled. As for prior chemotherapy regimens, patients had received 0 to 3.

Indicated time point: pretreatment peripheral blood. Generated by immunoSEQ multiplex PCR, the TCRdb table keeps only in-frame clones and is missing some. The repertoire holds 95,000 or so clones, with roughly 87% as singletons. The input for sequencing was PBMCs, taken around atezolizumab (anti-PD-L1) treatment. This TCR came from a man aged 55 to 70 with urothelial cancer.

The CDR3 nucleotides read TGTGCCAGCAGCCAGGACAGAGAAACCGAAGCTTTCTTT. Protein product: CASSQDRETEAFF. The rearrangement links TRBV7-7 to TRBJ1-1, with D possibly matching TRBD1 (6 bases). V lost 5 bases and J 8 bases, leaving 15 bases between the germline ends. Per the germline V gene, CDR1 is SSHAT and CDR2 is FNYEAQ (reference sequence). The CDR3 is made up of 13 amino acids. The full variable domain, in which reference TRBV7-7 and TRBJ1-1 provide the parts outside the CDR3, is GAGVSQSPRYKVTKRGQDVTLRCDPISSHATLYWYQQALGQGPEFLTYFNYEAQPDKSGLPSDRFSAERPEGSISTLTIQRTEQRDSAMYRCASSQDRETEAFFGQGTRLTVV.